These 26 T cell receptor beta chains were all obtained from the same sample, sequenced in a study of tumor and adjacent non-tumor tissue in lung cancer. A modified ARM-PCR protocol with three rounds of nested PCR amplified TCRbeta. One entry per CDR3 protein results from TCRdb running MiXCR on the multiplex PCR reads. The table has about 66,000 distinct CDR3 sequences, less than 80% seen once. This sample's RNA came from whole unsorted tissue. Sequenced: lung tumor tissue. Source of these receptors: a man aged 60 to 69 with non-small cell lung cancer.

On this clonotype: The junction differs from germline at one of its ends, possibly a read error. The CDR3 loop reads CVSSARDRGRVAKNIQYF. CDR3 nucleotide sequence: TGTGTCAGCAGTGCCCGGGACAGGGGGCGCGTTGCCAAAAACATTCAATACTTC. The gene calls are TRBV6-2 or TRBV6-3 and TRBJ2-4; 12 bases agree with TRBD1. The germline gives CDR1 MNHEY, CDR2 SVGEGT. The CDR3 spans 18 residues.

Of note for this clonotype: The germline gene is not matched at one end of the junction; a read error may be the cause. The rearrangement uses TRBV6-1 and TRBJ1-5; no reliable D call. The CDR3 extends over 13 amino acids. Germline V gene data show CDR1 as MNHNS and CDR2 as SASEGT. The CDR3: CASTEDKRQPQHF. The DNA of the CDR3 is TGTGCCAGCACGGAAGACAAGCGTCAGCCCCAACATTTT.

Points on this clonotype: As the CDR3 is not closed by the conserved phenylalanine or tryptophan, this likely results from a read error. This sequence joins TRBV6-5 and TRBJ1-6, with D unresolved. The CDR3 is 14 amino acids. CDR1 and CDR2 from the germline V gene are MNHEY and SVGAGI. Here the CDR3 reads CTSSYLGEASPLHY. The CDR3 region has the DNA TGTACCAGCAGTTATTTGGGAGAGGCTTCACCCCTCCACTAT.

This clonotype turned up a few times. A much more abundant neighbour one base away suggests this may be a read error. J is TRBJ1-5 and V is TRBV2; D remains unclear. CDR1 is SNHLY and CDR2 is FYNNEI in the germline V gene. V was shortened by 4 bases and J by 7 bases, with 11 bases between the two germline ends. CDR3 length: 13 residues. The chain's CDR3 is CASSGHTGQPQHF. The CDR3 nucleotides read TGTGCCAGCAGTGGACACACGGGACAGCCCCAGCATTTT.

This clonotype was seen many times. The V and J genes are TRBV20-1 and TRBJ2-1, with 12 nucleotides matching TRBD2. The germline CDR1 and CDR2 sequences are DFQATT and SNEGSKA (reference sequence). The CDR3 consists of 15 residues. The V and J ends lost 2 bases and 1 base, in that order; junction bases with no gene match: 0. The CDR3 protein is CSARLAGGSYNEQFF. The CDR3 DNA is TGCAGTGCTAGACTAGCGGGAGGGTCCTACAATGAGCAGTTCTTC.

This clonotype was recorded once. No conserved phenylalanine or tryptophan ends this CDR3, so it is likely a read error. The V gene is TRBV28, the J gene TRBJ2-5, with D perhaps TRBD2 (5 bases). The germline V gene encodes CDR1 MDHEN and CDR2 SYDVKM. This CDR3 is 16 amino acids long. Trimming pared 7 bases from V and 4 bases from J, leaving 22 bases between. The CDR3 sequence is CASIPRGSITLETQYL. The CDR3 nucleotides are TGTGCCAGCATCCCCCGGGGTTCGATAACGCTAGAGACCCAGTACTTA.

Notes on this clonotype: This may stem from a read error, because a much larger clone lies one nucleotide away. V gene TRBV14 combines with J gene TRBJ2-7; the D is unclear. The germline V and J ends were trimmed by 2 bases and 5 bases, with 13 bases remaining between them. The germline CDR1 and CDR2 sequences are SGHDN and FVKESK. The CDR3 has 14 residues. The CDR3 DNA sequence: TGTGCCAGCAGCCAAAGGTACTGGGCAAACGAGCAGTACTTC. This sequence encodes CASSQRYWANEQYF. Based on the CDR3 plus reference TRBV14 and TRBJ2-7, the full variable domain is EAGVTQFPSHSVIEKGQTVTLRCDPISGHDNLYWYRRVMGKEIKFLLHFVKESKQDESGMPNNRFLAERTGGTYSTLKVQPAELEDSGVYFCASSQRYWANEQYFGPGTRLTVT.

On this clonotype itself: A junction end diverges from the germline sequence, so it may reflect a read error. V gene TRBV20-1 combines with J gene TRBJ2-1, with a weak D call TRBD2 (6 bases). CDR3 length: 16 residues. Germline lookup yields CDR1 DFQATT and CDR2 SNEGSKA (reference sequence). CDR3 loop: CSVTSSLAETYKEQFF. As DNA, the CDR3 is TGCAGTGTTACCTCCTCACTAGCAGAGACCTACAAAGAGCAGTTCTTC.

The chain joins TRBV6-5 to TRBJ1-1; D unclear. V lost 5 bases and J 5 bases, leaving 12 bases between the germline ends. The CDR3 has 13 amino acids. In germline, CDR1 is MNHEY, CDR2 SVGAGI. For the CDR3, the DNA is TGTGCCAGCAGTCACCCTCGGGATACTGAAGCTTTCTTT. Translation: CASSHPRDTEAFF.

V gene TRBV6-2 or TRBV6-3 combines with J gene TRBJ2-1; 8 bases agree with TRBD2. This CDR3 has 14 amino acids. The V segment lost 7 bases and the J segment 6 bases; nucleotides outside the gene matches: 8. The germline CDR1 and CDR2 sequences are MNHEY and SVGEGT. The CDR3, as DNA: TGTGCCAGCAAGGAGCGGGGGCTGGGCAATGAGCAGTTCTTC. This translates into CASKERGLGNEQFF.

This clonotype has just one count. At one boundary the junction diverges from the germline segment, which might be a read error. This sequence joins TRBV6-1 and TRBJ2-2; 11 positions match TRBD2. The germline V gene encodes CDR1 MNHNS and CDR2 SASEGT. The CDR3 is made up of 15 amino acids. CDR3 in amino acids: CTSSDSGRAGGELFF. DNA of the CDR3: TGTACCAGCAGTGATAGCGGGAGGGCTGGCGGGGAGCTGTTTTTT.

CDR3 sequence: CACRLARFGNQSQHF. The CDR3 nucleotides are TGTGCATGTCGCTTAGCCCGTTTTGGCAATCAGTCCCAGCATTTT. This sequence joins TRBV12-2 and TRBJ1-5. TRBV12-2 is classified as a pseudogene. The CDR3 consists of 15 residues.

About this clonotype itself: The conserved phenylalanine or tryptophan is not found at the CDR3 terminus, so this likely reflects a read error. The V call is TRBV6-1, the J call TRBJ1-2, with 10 nucleotides matching TRBD1. CDR1 MNHNS and CDR2 SASEGT come from the germline V gene. The CDR3 sequence is 13 residues long. CDR3 loop: CTNSYGTGDGYTS. For the CDR3, the DNA is TGTACCAACAGTTACGGGACAGGGGATGGCTACACCTCC.

This clonotype was recorded many times. CDR3 bases: TGTGCCAGCAGCTGGGGAGTGAACACTGAAGCTTTCTTT. Amino acid sequence: CASSWGVNTEAFF. The gene calls are TRBV5-5 and TRBJ1-1; D is ambiguous. The CDR3 covers 13 residues. Trimming stripped 3 bases from V and 0 bases from J, with 6 bases between. Germline values: CDR1 SGHKS, CDR2 YYEKEE (reference sequence).

With regard to this clonotype: A read error may produce the germline difference seen at one junction end. The chain has TRBV20-1 and TRBJ2-7; TRBD2 matches 8 bases. In germline, CDR1 is DFQATT, CDR2 SNEGSKA (reference sequence). The CDR3 length is 15 residues. The CDR3 region is CSGRVASGLMGEKYF. The CDR3 DNA reads as TGCAGTGGTAGAGTGGCTAGCGGGCTAATGGGCGAGAAGTATTTC.

Notes on this clonotype: Relative to the germline gene, one junction end is altered; a read error may explain this. The CDR3 loop reads CASSLGLADSTYTQYF. The DNA of the CDR3 is TGTGCCAGCAGCCTCGGGCTAGCAGATAGCACATATACGCAGTATTTT. The J gene is TRBJ2-3, the V gene TRBV11-3, with a possible D match to TRBD2 (5 bases). The CDR3 loop spans 16 amino acids. The germline V gene has CDR1 SGHNT and CDR2 YENEEA.

The chain combines TRBV29-1 with TRBJ2-3, with a possible D match to TRBD2 (6 bases). Germline CDR1 reads SQVTM; CDR2 reads ANQGSEA. The length of the CDR3 is 15 residues. Trimming pared 4 bases from V and 3 bases from J, leaving 17 bases between. The CDR3 sequence is CSVVQLVGRTDTQYF. The CDR3 nucleotides read TGCAGCGTTGTCCAACTAGTGGGGAGGACAGATACGCAGTATTTT.

Details on this clonotype: At one of its ends the junction is not consistent with the germline gene, which may arise from a read error. The rearrangement links TRBV29-1 to TRBJ2-5; 7 bases are shared with TRBD1. The germline V gene has CDR1 SQVTM and CDR2 ANQGSEA. There are 13 residues in the CDR3. The CDR3 here is CNVAGTVQETQYF. The DNA for the CDR3 is TGCAACGTTGCCGGGACAGTTCAAGAGACCCAGTACTTC.

This clonotype turned up a few times. Being one base from a much bigger clone, this may be a read error. CDR3 region: CASSDSSGANVLAF. The CDR3 region has the DNA TGTGCCAGCAGTGACAGCTCTGGGGCCAACGTCCTGGCTTTC. J is TRBJ2-6 and V is TRBV6-1; maybe TRBD1 (5 bases). Per germline, CDR1 MNHNS and CDR2 SASEGT. The CDR3 covers 14 residues.

Note on this clonotype: One end of the junction varies from germline; a read error may be responsible. The V and J genes are TRBV6-5 and TRBJ2-7, with 8 bases lining up with TRBD2. The V gene's germline CDR1 is MNHEY and CDR2 SVGAGI. CDR3 length: 15 amino acids. The chain's CDR3 is CASIYSGREAAERYF. The CDR3 DNA follows: TGTGCCAGCATTTACTCGGGGCGGGAGGCGGCCGAGCGGTACTTC.

Points on this clonotype: The junction departs from germline at one end; a sequencing error may be responsible. The gene calls are TRBV10-1 and TRBJ2-1; tentatively, D is TRBD2 (5 bases). Germline loops: CDR1 WNHNN, CDR2 SYGVQD (reference sequence). The CDR3 runs 14 residues. The CDR3: CASGRDPQRSEELF. The CDR3, as DNA: TGCGCCAGCGGGAGAGACCCACAAAGGAGTGAGGAGTTATTC.

Remarks on this clonotype: At one end, the junction sequence differs from germline, possibly due to a read error. This chain joins TRBV7-8 and TRBJ2-2, with TRBD1 as a possible D gene (6 bases). Germline CDR1 and CDR2: SGHVS and FQNEAQ. The CDR3 is 16 residues long. The CDR3 DNA sequence: TGTGCCAGCAGCAACTCGGGACATGGGTATACCGGGGAGCTGTTCTTT. Protein sequence: CASSNSGHGYTGELFF.

This clonotype was picked up one time. In this CDR3 the conserved last residue, phenylalanine or tryptophan, is missing, so a read error is likely. The V call is TRBV29-1, the J call TRBJ1-4; TRBD1 matches at 8 bases. Germline V CDR1 and CDR2: SQVTM, ANQGSEA. This CDR3 is built from 11 residues. CDR3 in DNA: TGCAGTGTTGGACAGGGCGAAAAACTGTTTTGT. Amino acid sequence: CSVGQGEKLFC.

The chain recombines TRBV28 with TRBJ1-5, with unresolved D. The CDR3 totals 13 residues. Trimming took 2 bases from V and 10 from J, leaving 12 bases between them. Germline V gene data show CDR1 as MDHEN and CDR2 as SYDVKM. CDR3 nucleotides: TGTGCCAGCAGTTTAGAGAGACCTCTCCCCCAGCATTTT. Protein: CASSLERPLPQHF.

Regarding this clonotype: Compared with germline, one end of the junction differs, possibly owing to a read error. The chain has TRBV29-1 and TRBJ2-5, with D maybe TRBD1 (6 bases). The germline V gene encodes CDR1 SQVTM and CDR2 ANQGSEA. The CDR3 has 14 residues. The CDR3 loop is CSVEDRTYQGTQYF. Written as DNA, the CDR3 is TGTAGCGTTGAAGACAGGACGTACCAAGGGACCCAGTACTTC.

The chain uses TRBV6-5 and TRBJ2-5; D call uncertain. The germline V and J ends were trimmed by 7 bases and 5 bases, with 14 bases remaining between them. The CDR3 consists of 13 residues. Germline lookup yields CDR1 MNHEY and CDR2 SVGAGI. CDR3: CASKGMAWETQYF. The CDR3 bases are TGTGCCAGCAAAGGAATGGCCTGGGAGACCCAGTACTTC.